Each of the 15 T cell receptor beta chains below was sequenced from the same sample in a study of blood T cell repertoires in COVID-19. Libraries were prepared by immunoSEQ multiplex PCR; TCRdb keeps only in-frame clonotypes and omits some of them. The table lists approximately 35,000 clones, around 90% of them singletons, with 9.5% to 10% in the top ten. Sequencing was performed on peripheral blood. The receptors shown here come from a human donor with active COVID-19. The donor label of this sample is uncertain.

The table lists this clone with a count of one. CDR3 coding DNA: TGTGCCAGCAGCGGGGGGGGACCTGAAAAACTGTTTTTT. This encodes CASSGGGPEKLFF. V is TRBV11-2 and J is TRBJ1-4, with a possible D match to TRBD1 (5 bases). The CDR3 sequence is 13 residues long. V lost 5 bases and J 7 bases, leaving 11 bases between the germline ends. Germline values: CDR1 SGHAT, CDR2 FQNNGV.

In DNA form, the CDR3 reads TGTGCCAGTAGGAGAACGACTGGACCGGGAGAGCAGTTCTTC. Translated: CASRRTTGPGEQFF. The chain joins TRBV19 to TRBJ2-1; perhaps TRBD2 as D (5 bases). Trimming took off 6 bases at V and 10 bases at J, with 19 bases between the two ends. The germline V gene encodes CDR1 LNHDA and CDR2 SQIVND (reference sequence). CDR3 length: 14 amino acids.

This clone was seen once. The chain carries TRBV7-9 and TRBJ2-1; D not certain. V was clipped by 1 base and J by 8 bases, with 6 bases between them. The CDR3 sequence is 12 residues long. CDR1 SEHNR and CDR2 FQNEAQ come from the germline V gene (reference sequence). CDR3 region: CASSLGADEQFF. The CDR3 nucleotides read TGTGCCAGCAGCTTAGGCGCTGATGAGCAGTTCTTC. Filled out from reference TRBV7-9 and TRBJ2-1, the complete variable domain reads DTGVSQNPRHKITKRGQNVTFRCDPISEHNRLYWYRQTLGQGPEFLTYFQNEAQLEKSRLLSDRFSAERPKGSFSTLEIQRTEQGDSAMYLCASSLGADEQFFGPGTRLTVL.

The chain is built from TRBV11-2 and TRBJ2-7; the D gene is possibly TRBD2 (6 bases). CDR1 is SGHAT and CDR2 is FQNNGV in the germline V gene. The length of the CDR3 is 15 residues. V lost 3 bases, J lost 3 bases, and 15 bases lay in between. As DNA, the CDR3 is TGTGCCAGCAGCTTGCCTGAGGGAGGCGTCTACGAGCAGTACTTC. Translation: CASSLPEGGVYEQYF.

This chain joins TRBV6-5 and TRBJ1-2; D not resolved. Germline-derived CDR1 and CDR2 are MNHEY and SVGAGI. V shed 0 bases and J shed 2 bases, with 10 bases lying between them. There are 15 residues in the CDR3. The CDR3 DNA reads TGTGCCAGCAGTTACTCCTCCTTGTTAAACTATGGCTACACCTTC. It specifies CASSYSSLLNYGYTF.

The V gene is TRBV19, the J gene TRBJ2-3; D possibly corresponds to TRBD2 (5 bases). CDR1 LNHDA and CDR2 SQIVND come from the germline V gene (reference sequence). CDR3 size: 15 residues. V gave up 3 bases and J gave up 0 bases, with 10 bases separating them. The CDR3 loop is CASSILAASTDTQYF. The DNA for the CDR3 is TGTGCCAGTAGTATCCTAGCAGCGAGCACAGATACGCAGTATTTT. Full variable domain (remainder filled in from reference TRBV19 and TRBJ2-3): DGGITQSPKYLFRKEGQNVTLSCEQNLNHDAMYWYRQDPGQGLRLIYYSQIVNDFQKGDIAEGYSVSREKKESFPLTVTSAQKNPTAFYLCASSILAASTDTQYFGPGTRLTVL.

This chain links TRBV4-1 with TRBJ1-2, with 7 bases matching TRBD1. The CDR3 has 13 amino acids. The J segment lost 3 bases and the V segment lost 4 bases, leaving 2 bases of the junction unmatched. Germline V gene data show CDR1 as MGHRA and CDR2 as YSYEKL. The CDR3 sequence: CASSPQGDYGYTF. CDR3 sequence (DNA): TGCGCCAGCAGCCCTCAGGGGGACTATGGCTACACCTTC.

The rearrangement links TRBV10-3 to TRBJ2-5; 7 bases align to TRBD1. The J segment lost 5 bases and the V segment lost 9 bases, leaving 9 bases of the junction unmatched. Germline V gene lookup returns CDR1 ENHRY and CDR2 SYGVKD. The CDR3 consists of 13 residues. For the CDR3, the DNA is TGTGCCATGAACCGGGACAGTTCCGAGACCCAGTACTTC. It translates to CAMNRDSSETQYF.

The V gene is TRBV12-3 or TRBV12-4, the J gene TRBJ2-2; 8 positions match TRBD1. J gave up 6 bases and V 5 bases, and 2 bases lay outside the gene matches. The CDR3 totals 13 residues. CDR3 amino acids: CASSPGGPGELFF. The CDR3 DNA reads TGTGCCAGCAGTCCAGGGGGCCCCGGGGAGCTGTTTTTT.

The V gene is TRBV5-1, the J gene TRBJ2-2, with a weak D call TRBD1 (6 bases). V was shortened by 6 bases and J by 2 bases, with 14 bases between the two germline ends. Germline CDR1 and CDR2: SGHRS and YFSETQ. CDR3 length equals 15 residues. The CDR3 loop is CASTLQGFNTGELFF. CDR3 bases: TGCGCCAGCACCCTTCAGGGGTTTAACACCGGGGAGCTGTTTTTT.

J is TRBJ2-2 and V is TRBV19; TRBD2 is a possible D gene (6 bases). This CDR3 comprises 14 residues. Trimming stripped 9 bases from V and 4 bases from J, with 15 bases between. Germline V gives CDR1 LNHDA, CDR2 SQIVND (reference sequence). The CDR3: CASSGGAGTGELFF. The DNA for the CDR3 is TGTGCCAGCTCAGGCGGGGCTGGCACCGGGGAGCTGTTTTTT.

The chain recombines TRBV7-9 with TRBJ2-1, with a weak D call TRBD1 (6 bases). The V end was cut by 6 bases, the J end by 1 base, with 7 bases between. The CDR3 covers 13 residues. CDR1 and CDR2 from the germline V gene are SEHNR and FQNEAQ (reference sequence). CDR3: CASRQGSYNEQFF. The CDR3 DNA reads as TGTGCCAGCAGACAGGGTTCCTACAATGAGCAGTTCTTC.

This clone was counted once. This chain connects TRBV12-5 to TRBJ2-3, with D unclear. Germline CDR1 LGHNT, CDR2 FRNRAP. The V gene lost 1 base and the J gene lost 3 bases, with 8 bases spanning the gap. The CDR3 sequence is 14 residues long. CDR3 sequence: CASGLDYPTDTQYF. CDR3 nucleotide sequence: TGTGCTAGTGGTTTGGACTACCCAACAGATACGCAGTATTTT.

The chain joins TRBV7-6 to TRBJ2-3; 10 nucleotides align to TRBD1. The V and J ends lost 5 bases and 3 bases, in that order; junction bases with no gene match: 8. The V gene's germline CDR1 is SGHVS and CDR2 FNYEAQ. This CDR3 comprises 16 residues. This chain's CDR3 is CASSPGGQGETDTQYF. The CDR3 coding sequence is TGTGCCAGCAGCCCGGGAGGACAGGGGGAAACAGATACGCAGTATTTT.

CDR3 coding DNA: TGTGCCAGCAGCGGGACAGGGGTTCGCACTGAAGCTTTCTTT. Its protein is CASSGTGVRTEAFF. The chain employs TRBV9 and TRBJ1-1; 9 bases fit TRBD1. The CDR3 runs to 14 residues. Germline V gene data show CDR1 as SGDLS and CDR2 as YYNGEE. Trimming at V came to 3 bases and at J to 4 bases, leaving 4 bases not matched to a gene. Variable domain in full (rest from reference TRBV9 and TRBJ1-1): DSGVTQTPKHLITATGQRVTLRCSPRSGDLSVYWYQQSLDQGLQFLIQYYNGEERAKGNILERFSAQQFPDLHSELNLSSLELGDSALYFCASSGTGVRTEAFFGQGTRLTVV.